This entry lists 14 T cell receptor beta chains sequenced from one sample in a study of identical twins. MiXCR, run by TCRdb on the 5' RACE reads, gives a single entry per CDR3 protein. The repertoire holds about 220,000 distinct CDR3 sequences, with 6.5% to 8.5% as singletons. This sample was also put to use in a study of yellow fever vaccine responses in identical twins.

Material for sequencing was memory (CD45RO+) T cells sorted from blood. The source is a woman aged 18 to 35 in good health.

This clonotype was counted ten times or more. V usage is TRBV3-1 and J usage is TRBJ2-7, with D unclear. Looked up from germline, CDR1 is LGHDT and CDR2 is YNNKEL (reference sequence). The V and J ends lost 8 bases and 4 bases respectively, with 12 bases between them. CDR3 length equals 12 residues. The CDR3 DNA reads TGTGCCAGCGAAGGGTTAGGGTACGAGCAGTACTTC. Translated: CASEGLGYEQYF.

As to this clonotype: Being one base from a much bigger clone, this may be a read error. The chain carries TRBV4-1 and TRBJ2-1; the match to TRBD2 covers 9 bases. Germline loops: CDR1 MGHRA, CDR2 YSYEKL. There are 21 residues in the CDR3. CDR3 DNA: TGCGCCAGCAGCCAAGTTCATAGTATCGGAGTAACTAGCGGGCCCTACAAGGAGCAGTTCTTC. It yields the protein CASSQVHSIGVTSGPYKEQFF.

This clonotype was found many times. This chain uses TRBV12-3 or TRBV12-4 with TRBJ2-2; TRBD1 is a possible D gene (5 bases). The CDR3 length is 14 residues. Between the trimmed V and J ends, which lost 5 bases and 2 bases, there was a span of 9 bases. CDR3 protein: CASSRQSNTGELFF. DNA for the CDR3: TGTGCCAGCAGTCGACAGTCTAACACCGGGGAGCTGTTTTTT.

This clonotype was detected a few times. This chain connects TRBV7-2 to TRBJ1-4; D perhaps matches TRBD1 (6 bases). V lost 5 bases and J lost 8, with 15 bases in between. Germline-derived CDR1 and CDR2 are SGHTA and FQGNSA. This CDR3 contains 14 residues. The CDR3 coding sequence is TGTGCCAGCAGCAAACAGGGTGGTCTAGAAAAACTGTTTTTT. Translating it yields CASSKQGGLEKLFF.

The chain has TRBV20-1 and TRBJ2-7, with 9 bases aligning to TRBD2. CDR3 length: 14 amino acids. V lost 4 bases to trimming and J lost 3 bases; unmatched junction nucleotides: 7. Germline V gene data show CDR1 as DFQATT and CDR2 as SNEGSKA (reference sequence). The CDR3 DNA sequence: TGCAGTGCTAACTTAGCGGGGGTATTCTACGAGCAGTACTTC. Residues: CSANLAGVFYEQYF.

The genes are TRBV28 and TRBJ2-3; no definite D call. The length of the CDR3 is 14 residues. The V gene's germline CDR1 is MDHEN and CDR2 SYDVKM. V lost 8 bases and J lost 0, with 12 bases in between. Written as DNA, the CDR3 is TGTGCCAGCGGAAAGGGCAGCAGCACAGATACGCAGTATTTT. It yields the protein CASGKGSSTDTQYF.

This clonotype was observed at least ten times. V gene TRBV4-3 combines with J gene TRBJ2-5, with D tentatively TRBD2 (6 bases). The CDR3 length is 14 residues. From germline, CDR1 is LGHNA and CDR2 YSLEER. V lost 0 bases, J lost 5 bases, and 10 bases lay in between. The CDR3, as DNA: TGCGCCAGCAGCCAAGATCGGGCGGGGGAGACCCAGTACTTC. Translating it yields CASSQDRAGETQYF.

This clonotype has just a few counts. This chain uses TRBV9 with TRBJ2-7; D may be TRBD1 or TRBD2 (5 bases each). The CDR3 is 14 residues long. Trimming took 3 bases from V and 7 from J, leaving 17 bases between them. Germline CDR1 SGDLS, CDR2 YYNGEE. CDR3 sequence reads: CASSAPYGGGEQYF. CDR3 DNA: TGTGCCAGCAGCGCTCCCTATGGGGGTGGGGAGCAGTACTTC.

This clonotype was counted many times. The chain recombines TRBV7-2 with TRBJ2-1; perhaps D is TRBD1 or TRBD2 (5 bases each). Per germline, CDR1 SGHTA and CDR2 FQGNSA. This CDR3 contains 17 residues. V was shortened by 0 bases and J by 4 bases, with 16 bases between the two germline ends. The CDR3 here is CASSLAGRQTIYNEQFF. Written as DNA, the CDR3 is TGTGCCAGCAGCTTAGCGGGGAGACAGACCATTTACAATGAGCAGTTCTTC.

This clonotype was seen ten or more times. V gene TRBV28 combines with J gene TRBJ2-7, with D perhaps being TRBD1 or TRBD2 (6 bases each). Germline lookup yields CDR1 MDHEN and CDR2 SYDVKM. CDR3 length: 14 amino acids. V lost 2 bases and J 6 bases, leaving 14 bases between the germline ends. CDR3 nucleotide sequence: TGTGCCAGCAGTTTACCAGGGGACTTGTTCGAGCAGTACTTC. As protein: CASSLPGDLFEQYF.

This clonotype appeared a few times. CDR3 residues: CASSPAGQGLTGELFF. CDR3 DNA: TGTGCCAGCAGTCCCGCTGGGCAGGGACTAACCGGGGAGCTGTTTTTT. V and J are TRBV28 and TRBJ2-2; TRBD2 agrees at 7 bases. Germline values: CDR1 MDHEN, CDR2 SYDVKM. The CDR3 runs 16 residues. J lost 5 bases, V lost 5 bases, and 11 bases had no gene match.

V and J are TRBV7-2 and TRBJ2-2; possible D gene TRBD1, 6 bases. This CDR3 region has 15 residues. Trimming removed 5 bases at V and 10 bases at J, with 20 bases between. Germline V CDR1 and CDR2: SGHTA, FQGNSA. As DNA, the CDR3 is TGTGCCAGCAGCCAACCCGGGACACGGACGGTGGAGCTGTTTTTT. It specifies CASSQPGTRTVELFF.

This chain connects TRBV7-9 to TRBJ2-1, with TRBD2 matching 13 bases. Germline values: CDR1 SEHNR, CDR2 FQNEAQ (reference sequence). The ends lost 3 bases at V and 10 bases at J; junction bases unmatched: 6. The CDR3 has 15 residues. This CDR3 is CASSFPAGLAGEQFF. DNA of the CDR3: TGTGCCAGCAGCTTCCCCGCGGGACTAGCGGGGGAGCAGTTCTTC.

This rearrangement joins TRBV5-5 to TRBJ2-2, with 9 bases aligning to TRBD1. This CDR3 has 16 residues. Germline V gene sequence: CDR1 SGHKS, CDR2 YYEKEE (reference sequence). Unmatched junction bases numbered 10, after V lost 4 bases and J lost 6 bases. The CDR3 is CASSPQGTGWSGELFF. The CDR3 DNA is TGTGCCAGCAGCCCGCAAGGGACAGGGTGGTCCGGGGAGCTGTTTTTT. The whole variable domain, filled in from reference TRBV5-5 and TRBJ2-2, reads DAGVTQSPTHLIKTRGQQVTLRCSPISGHKSVSWYQQVLGQGPQFIFQYYEKEERGRGNFPDRFSARQFPNYSSELNVNALLLGDSALYLCASSPQGTGWSGELFFGEGSRLTVL.